Listed here are 8 T cell receptor beta chains from one sample, sequenced in a study of OX40 agonist ivuxolimab in advanced cancers. Only in-frame clones appear in the TCRdb table, and some are missing; sequencing was by immunoSEQ multiplex PCR. This sample has fewer than 85,000 clones, with about 86% found just once. Sample: CD4+ or CD8+ T cells sorted from blood, taken in a trial of the OX40 agonist ivuxolimab. All receptors derive from an adult with an advanced solid tumor such as melanoma, head and neck, liver or kidney cancer.

This chain links TRBV30 with TRBJ1-1; 7 bases are a match to TRBD1. Germline-derived CDR1 and CDR2 are GTSNPN and SVGIG (reference sequence). J gave up 10 bases and V 0 bases, and 8 bases lay outside the gene matches. The CDR3 spans 13 residues. The CDR3, as DNA: TGTGCCTGGAGTGTAACAGGGGTCCCTCGAGCTTTCTTT. As protein: CAWSVTGVPRAFF.

This rearrangement joins TRBV5-1 to TRBJ2-5; the D is unclear. Germline lookup yields CDR1 SGHRS and CDR2 YFSETQ. V was shortened by 4 bases and J by 1 base, with 11 bases between the two germline ends. The length of the CDR3 is 14 residues. This CDR3 reads CASSPAWGQETQYF. The CDR3 bases are TGCGCCAGCAGCCCCGCGTGGGGCCAAGAGACCCAGTACTTC.

The rearrangement links TRBV28 to TRBJ2-1; 16 bases line up with TRBD2. The CDR3 loop spans 17 amino acids. The trim removed 5 bases at V and 8 bases at J, leaving 9 bases unmatched. The germline CDR1 and CDR2 sequences are MDHEN and SYDVKM. The CDR3 coding sequence is TGTGCCAGCAGTCCGGGGGCCGGGACTAGCGGGAGGGATGAGCAGTTCTTC. This codes for CASSPGAGTSGRDEQFF.

This CDR3 is CASSLLGGANTEAFF. The CDR3 DNA is TGTGCCAGCAGTTTATTAGGGGGGGCGAACACTGAAGCTTTCTTT. J is TRBJ1-1 and V is TRBV28; tentatively, D is TRBD1 (6 bases). The V end lost 1 base, the J end lost 1 base, and 10 bases lay between the germline ends. Germline V gene data show CDR1 as MDHEN and CDR2 as SYDVKM. The CDR3 sequence is 15 residues long.

This chain uses TRBV7-2 with TRBJ1-1; TRBD1 is a possible D gene (6 bases). The length of the CDR3 is 13 residues. V gave up 5 bases and J gave up 8 bases, with 15 bases separating them. Germline loops: CDR1 SGHTA, CDR2 FQGNSA. CDR3 DNA: TGTGCCAGCAGCGTACAGGGTCGGGGGGAAGCTTTCTTT. It specifies CASSVQGRGEAFF.

This rearrangement joins TRBV5-1 to TRBJ2-7; D could derive from TRBD1 or TRBD2 (6 bases each). This CDR3 is 15 amino acids long. Trimming left V 4 bases short and J 1 base short, with 15 bases between. The germline gives CDR1 SGHRS, CDR2 YFSETQ. The CDR3 DNA sequence: TGCGCCAGCAGCGGAGGTGGAGGGGGTTCCTACGAGCAGTACTTC. Translating gives CASSGGGGGSYEQYF.

This chain joins TRBV11-2 and TRBJ2-3; D call uncertain. The germline V gene encodes CDR1 SGHAT and CDR2 FQNNGV. This CDR3 has 16 residues. Trimming stripped 6 bases from V and 6 bases from J, with 22 bases between. The CDR3 sequence is CASRLFGRKKGDTQYF. The DNA for the CDR3 is TGTGCCAGCAGACTATTCGGTCGTAAGAAAGGGGATACGCAGTATTTT.

This clone was seen only once. The rearrangement uses TRBV19 and TRBJ2-4; D is perhaps TRBD2 (5 bases). V lost 3 bases and J 13 bases, leaving 16 bases between the germline ends. CDR1 LNHDA and CDR2 SQIVND come from the germline V gene (reference sequence). The CDR3 is 13 residues long. The CDR3: CASSIQRAGRQYF. The CDR3 region has the DNA TGTGCCAGTAGTATTCAGAGGGCTGGGAGACAGTACTTC.